The clone carrying this TCR beta chain was detected only a few times. No antigen is known for it. This specimen comes from a study of T-cell reconstitution after alpha-beta-depleted transplantation in children. Study-wide results and limits: At day 60, the high TCRbeta diversity found in some patients originated from recipient T cells and thymic progenitors that had survived. By one year post-transplant, T-cell counts and diversity largely arose from T cells that were newly produced. Reportedly, only several hundred clones from non-depleted graft cells drove alpha-beta T-cell counts at about two months.

With 4 bases clipped from V and 6 bases from J, the junction kept 13 bases outside the gene matches. CDR1 SGHRS and CDR2 YFSETQ come from the germline V gene. The CDR3 totals 16 residues. Construction of the TCRbeta library involved unique molecular identifiers. TCRdb used MiXCR to reprocess the PCR reads, holding one entry per CDR3 protein. The repertoire holds 200,000 or so distinct CDR3 sequences, around 7.7% seen once, with 35% in the top ten. Sequenced material: PBMCs, mostly from graft donor cells, taken 360 days after TCRalphabeta/CD19-depleted stem cell transplant. This chain links TRBV5-1 with TRBJ2-1; 7 bases fit TRBD1. This TCR was sampled from a male patient between 2 and 15 years old who had a stem cell transplant for acute myeloid leukemia, so the T cells may come from the graft donor. In nucleotides, the CDR3 is TGCGCCAGCAGCCTAGACAGGGACCGGGCCCCCAATGAGCAGTTCTTC. It translates to CASSLDRDRAPNEQFF.